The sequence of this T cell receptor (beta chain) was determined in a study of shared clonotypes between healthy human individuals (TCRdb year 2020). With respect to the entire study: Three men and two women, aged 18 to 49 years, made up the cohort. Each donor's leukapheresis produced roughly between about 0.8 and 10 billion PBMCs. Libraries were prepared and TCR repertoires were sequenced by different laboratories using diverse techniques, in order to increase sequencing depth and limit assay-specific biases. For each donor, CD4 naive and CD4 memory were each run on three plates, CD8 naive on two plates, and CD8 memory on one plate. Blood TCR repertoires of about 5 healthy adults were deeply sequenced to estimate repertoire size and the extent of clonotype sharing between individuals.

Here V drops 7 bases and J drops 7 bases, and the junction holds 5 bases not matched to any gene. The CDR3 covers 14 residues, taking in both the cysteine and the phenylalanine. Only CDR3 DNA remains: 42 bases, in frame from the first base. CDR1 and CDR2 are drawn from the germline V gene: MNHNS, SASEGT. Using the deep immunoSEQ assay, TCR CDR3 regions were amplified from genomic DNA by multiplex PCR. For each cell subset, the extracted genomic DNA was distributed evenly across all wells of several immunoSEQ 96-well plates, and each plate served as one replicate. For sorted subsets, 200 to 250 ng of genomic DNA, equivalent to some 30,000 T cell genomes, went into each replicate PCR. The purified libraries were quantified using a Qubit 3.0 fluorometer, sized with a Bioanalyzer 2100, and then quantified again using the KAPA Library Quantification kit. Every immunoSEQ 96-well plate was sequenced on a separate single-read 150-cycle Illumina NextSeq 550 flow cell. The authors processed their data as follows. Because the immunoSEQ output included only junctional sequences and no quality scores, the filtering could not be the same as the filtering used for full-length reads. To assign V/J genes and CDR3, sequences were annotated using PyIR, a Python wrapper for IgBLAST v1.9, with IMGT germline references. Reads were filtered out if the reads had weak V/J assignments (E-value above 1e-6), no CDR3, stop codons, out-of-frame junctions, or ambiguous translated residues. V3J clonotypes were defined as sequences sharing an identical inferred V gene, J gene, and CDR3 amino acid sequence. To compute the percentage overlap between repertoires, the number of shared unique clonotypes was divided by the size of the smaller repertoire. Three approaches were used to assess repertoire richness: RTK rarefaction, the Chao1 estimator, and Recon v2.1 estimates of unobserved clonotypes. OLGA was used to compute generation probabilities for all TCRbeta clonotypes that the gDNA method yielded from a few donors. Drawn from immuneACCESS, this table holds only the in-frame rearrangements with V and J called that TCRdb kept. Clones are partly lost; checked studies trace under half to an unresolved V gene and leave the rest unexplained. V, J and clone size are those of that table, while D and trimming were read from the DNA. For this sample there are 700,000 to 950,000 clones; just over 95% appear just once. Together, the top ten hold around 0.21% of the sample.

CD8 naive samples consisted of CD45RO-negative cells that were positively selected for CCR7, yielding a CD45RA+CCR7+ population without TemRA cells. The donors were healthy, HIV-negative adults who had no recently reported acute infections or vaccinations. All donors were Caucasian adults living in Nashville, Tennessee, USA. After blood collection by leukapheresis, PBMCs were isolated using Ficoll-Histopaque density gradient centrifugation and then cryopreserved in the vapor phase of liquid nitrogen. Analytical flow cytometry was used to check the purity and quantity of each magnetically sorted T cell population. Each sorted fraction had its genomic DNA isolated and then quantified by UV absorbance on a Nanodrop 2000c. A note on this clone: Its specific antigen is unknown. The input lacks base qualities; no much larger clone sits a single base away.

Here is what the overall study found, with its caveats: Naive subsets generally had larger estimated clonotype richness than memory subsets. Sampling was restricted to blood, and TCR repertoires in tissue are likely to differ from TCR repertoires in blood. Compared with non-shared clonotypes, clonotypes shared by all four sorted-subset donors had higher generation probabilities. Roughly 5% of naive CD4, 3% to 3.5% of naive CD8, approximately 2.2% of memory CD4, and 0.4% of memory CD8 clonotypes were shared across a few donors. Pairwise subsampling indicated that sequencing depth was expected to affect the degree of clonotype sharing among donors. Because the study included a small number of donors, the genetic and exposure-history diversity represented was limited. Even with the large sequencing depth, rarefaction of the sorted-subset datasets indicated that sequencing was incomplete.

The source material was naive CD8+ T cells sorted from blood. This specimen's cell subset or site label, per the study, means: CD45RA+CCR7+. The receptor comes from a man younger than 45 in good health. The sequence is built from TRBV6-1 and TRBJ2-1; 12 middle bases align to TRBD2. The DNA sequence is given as TGTGCCAGCAAACTAGCGGGAGGAGTGAATGAGCAGTTCTTC. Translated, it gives CASKLAGGVNEQFF.